The present T cell receptor (beta chain) was sequenced within a study of cytomegalovirus exposure and HLA in healthy donors. General study findings and limits: Later on, an analysis showed TCR association rates differing by HLA locus, with DRB1 the most and HLA-C the fewest.

The PCR made use of 60 Vbeta and 13 Jbeta primers. Clones were read by immunoSEQ multiplex PCR, and TCRdb kept only the in-frame ones, dropping some. The data contain around 170,000 clones, less than 75% of them singletons. As to this clone: Antigen: not known.

In germline, CDR1 is LNHNV, CDR2 YYDKDF (reference sequence). The CDR3 length is 16 residues. V lost 1 base, J lost 7 bases, and 14 bases lay in between. The sequenced material came from PBMCs. The TCR was taken from a girl aged 5-17 years in good health and CMV-seronegative. The rearrangement links TRBV15 to TRBJ1-6; a possible D gene is TRBD1 (6 bases). The CDR3: CATSRASDSLNSPLHF. CDR3 DNA sequence: TGTGCCACCAGCAGAGCTTCGGACAGCCTCAATTCACCCCTCCACTTT.